The source of this T cell receptor beta chain is a study of cytomegalovirus exposure and HLA in healthy donors. Notes on the study in general: For most TCR beta V segments, an earlier analysis put the productive rate at about 90% or about 30% of the time.

Both 60 Vbeta primers and 13 Jbeta primers went into the PCR. Here immunoSEQ multiplex PCR was the method, and the copy in TCRdb shows in-frame clones only, minus some. The repertoire includes some 200,000 clones, 80% to 85% of them detected once, and 6.5% sits in the top ten. In regard to this clone: Its specificity is not known.

Germline CDR1 reads LNHDA; CDR2 reads SQIVND (reference sequence). The trim removed 7 bases at V and 0 bases at J, leaving 5 bases unmatched. This CDR3 has 15 residues. This chain links TRBV19 with TRBJ2-3; 9 bases align to TRBD2. The sequenced material came from PBMCs. The clonotype was recovered from a woman aged 45-60 years in good health and CMV-seropositive. The CDR3 is CASMQRGVSTDTQYF. CDR3 nucleotide sequence: TGTGCCAGTATGCAGCGGGGGGTGAGCACAGATACGCAGTATTTT.